This T cell receptor beta chain originates from a study of blood T cell repertoires in COVID-19. Study background: Acute and convalescent COVID-19 specimens originated in the United States, Italy and Spain. Sample material is recorded as cDNA or gDNA derived from T cells, B-cell-depleted T cells, or PBMCs.

Source study methods: Nucleated cell counts were estimated from reference gene primer amplification. The table came from immunoSEQ multiplex PCR; TCRdb's copy has only in-frame clones and leaves some out. V and J calls and clone size follow that table, whereas D and trimming were derived from the DNA. The sample yields 70,000 to 95,000 clones, about 90% seen once. This CDR3 is 12 amino acids long. Per germline, CDR1 MNHEY and CDR2 SVGAGI. Between the trimmed V and J ends, which lost 10 bases and 2 bases, there was a span of 12 bases. Specimen: peripheral blood. The receptor's source is a woman of 80 years or more with acute or convalescent COVID-19. The chain combines TRBV6-5 with TRBJ2-7, with D perhaps matching TRBD1 (5 bases). CDR3 in amino acids: CATLTVTYEQYF. The CDR3 bases are TGTGCCACCCTGACAGTTACCTACGAGCAGTACTTC.